This T cell receptor beta chain derives from a study of cytomegalovirus exposure and HLA in healthy donors. V lost 3 bases and J lost 0, with 6 bases in between. CDR3 length: 14 residues. Germline assignment: CDR1 MRHNA and CDR2 SNTAGT. When sampled, the donors appeared nominally healthy, though they likely had unrecorded immune exposures. The PCR used 60 Vbeta and 13 Jbeta primers. Method: immunoSEQ multiplex PCR; TCRdb's copy keeps in-frame clones and lacks some. This sample has roughly 140,000 clones; about three fifths occur once, and the top ten carry about 3%. The sequence came from a woman aged 25-40 years in good health and CMV-seropositive. The chain carries TRBV6-4 and TRBJ2-1; tentatively, D is TRBD1 (6 bases). Sequencing was carried out using PBMCs. CDR3: CASSEDSSYNEQFF. CDR3 bases: TGTGCCAGCAGTGAGGACAGCTCCTACAATGAGCAGTTCTTC.